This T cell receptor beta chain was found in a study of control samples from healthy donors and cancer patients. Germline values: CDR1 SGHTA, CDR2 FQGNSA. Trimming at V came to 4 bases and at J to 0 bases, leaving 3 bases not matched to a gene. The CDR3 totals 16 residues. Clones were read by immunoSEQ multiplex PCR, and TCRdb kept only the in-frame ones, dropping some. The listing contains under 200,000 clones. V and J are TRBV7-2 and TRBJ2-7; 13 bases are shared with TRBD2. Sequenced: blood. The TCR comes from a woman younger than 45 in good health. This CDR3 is CASSSGLAGASYEQYF. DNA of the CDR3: TGTGCCAGCAGCTCTGGACTAGCGGGAGCCTCCTACGAGCAGTACTTC.